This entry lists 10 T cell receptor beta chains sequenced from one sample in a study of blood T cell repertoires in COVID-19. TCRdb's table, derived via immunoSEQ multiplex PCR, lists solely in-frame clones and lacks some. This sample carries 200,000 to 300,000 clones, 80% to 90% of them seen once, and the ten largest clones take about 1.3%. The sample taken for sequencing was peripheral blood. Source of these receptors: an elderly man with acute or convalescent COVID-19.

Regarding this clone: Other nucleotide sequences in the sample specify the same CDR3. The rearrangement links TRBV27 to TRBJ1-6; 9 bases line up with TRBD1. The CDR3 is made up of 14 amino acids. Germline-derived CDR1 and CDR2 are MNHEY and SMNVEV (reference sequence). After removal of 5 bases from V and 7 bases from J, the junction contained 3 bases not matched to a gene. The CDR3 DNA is TGTGCCAGCAGTCCGGGACAGGGAAATTCACCCCTCCACTTT. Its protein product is CASSPGQGNSPLHF.

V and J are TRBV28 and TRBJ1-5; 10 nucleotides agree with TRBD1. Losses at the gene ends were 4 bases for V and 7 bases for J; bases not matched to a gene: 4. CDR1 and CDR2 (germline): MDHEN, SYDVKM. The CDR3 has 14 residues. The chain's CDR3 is CASSYGTGAQPQHF. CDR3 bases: TGTGCCAGCAGTTACGGGACAGGGGCCCAGCCCCAGCATTTT. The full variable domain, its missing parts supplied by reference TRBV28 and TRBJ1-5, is DVKVTQSSRYLVKRTGEKVFLECVQDMDHENMFWYRQDPGLGLRLIYFSYDVKMKEKGDIPEGYSVSREKKERFSLILESASTNQTSMYLCASSYGTGAQPQHFGDGTRLSIL.

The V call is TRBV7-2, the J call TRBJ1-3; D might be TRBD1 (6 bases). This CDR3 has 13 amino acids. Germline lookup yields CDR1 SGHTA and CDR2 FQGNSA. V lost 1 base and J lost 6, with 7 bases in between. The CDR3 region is CASSLDRANTIYF. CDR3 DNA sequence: TGTGCCAGCAGCTTAGACAGGGCAAACACCATATATTTT.

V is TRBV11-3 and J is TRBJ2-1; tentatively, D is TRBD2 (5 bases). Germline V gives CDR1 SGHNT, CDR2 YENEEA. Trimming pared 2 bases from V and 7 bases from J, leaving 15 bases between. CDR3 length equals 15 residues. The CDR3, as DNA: TGTGCCAGCAGCTTAAATCGGGCTAGCTGGAATGAGCAGTTCTTC. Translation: CASSLNRASWNEQFF.

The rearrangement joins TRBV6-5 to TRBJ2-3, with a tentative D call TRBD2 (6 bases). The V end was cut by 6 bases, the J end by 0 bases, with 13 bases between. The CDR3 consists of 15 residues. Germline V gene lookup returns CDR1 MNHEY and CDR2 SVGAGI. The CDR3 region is CASSALAPSTDTQYF. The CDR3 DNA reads TGTGCCAGCAGCGCCCTAGCGCCTAGCACAGATACGCAGTATTTT.

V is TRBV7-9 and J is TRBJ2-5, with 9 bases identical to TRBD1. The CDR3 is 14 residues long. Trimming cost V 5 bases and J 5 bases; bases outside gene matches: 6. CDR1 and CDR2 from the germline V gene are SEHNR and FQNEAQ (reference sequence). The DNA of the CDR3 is TGTGCCAGCAGCCTAACAGGGGGCGGCGAGACCCAGTACTTC. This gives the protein CASSLTGGGETQYF.

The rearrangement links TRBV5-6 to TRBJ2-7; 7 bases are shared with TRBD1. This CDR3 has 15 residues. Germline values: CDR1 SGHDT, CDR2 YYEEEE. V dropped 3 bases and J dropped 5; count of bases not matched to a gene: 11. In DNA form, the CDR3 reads TGTGCCAGCAGCTCTGTAGACAGGGTAGGAAACGAGCAGTACTTC. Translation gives CASSSVDRVGNEQYF.

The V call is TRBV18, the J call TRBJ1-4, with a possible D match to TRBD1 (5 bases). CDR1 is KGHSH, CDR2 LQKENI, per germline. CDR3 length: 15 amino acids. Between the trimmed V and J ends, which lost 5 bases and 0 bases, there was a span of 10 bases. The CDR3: CASSTSGTTNEKLFF. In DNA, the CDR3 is TGTGCCAGCTCAACATCAGGGACAACTAATGAAAAACTGTTTTTT.

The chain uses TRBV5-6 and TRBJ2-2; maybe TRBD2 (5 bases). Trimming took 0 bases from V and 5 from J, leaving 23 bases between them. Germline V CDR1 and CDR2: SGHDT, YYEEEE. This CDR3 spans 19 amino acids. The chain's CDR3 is CASSLAKDTRTLATGELFF. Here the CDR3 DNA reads TGTGCCAGCAGCTTGGCCAAGGATACCCGGACTTTAGCTACCGGGGAGCTGTTTTTT. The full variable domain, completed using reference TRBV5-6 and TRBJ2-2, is DAGVTQSPTHLIKTRGQQVTLRCSPKSGHDTVSWYQQALGQGPQFIFQYYEEEERQRGNFPDRFSGHQFPNYSSELNVNALLLGDSALYLCASSLAKDTRTLATGELFFGEGSRLTVL.

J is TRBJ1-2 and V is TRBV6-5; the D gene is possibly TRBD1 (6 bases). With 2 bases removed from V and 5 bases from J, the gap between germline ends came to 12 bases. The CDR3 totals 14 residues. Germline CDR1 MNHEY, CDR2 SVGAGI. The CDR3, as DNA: TGTGCCAGCAGTTACCAGGACAGTCGATATGGCTACACCTTC. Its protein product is CASSYQDSRYGYTF.